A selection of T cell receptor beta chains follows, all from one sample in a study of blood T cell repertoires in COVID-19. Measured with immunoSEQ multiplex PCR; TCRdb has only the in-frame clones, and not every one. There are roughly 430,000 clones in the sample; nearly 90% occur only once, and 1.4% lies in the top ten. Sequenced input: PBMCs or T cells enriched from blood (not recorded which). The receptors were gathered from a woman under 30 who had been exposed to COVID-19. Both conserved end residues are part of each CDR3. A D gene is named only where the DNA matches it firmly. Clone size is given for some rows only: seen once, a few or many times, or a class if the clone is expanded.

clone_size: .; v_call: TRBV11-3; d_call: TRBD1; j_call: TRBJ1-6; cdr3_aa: CASSFGQVNSPLHF; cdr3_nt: TGTGCCAGCAGCTTCGGACAGGTTAATTCACCCCTCCACTTT
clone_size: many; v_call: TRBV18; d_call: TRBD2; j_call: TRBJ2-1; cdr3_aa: CASSQLSGSYNEQFF; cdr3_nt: TGTGCCAGCTCACAGCTTAGCGGGAGTTACAATGAGCAGTTCTTC
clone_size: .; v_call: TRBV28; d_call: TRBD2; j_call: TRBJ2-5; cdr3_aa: CASSAGDQETQYF; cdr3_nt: TGTGCCAGCAGTGCGGGGGACCAAGAGACCCAGTACTTC
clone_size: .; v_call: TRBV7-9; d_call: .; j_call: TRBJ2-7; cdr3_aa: CASSPQPGQNPYEQYF; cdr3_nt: TGTGCCAGCAGCCCCCAGCCGGGACAAAATCCCTACGAGCAGTACTTC
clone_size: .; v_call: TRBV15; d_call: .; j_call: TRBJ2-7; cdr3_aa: CATSRETRGPYEQYF; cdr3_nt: TGTGCCACCAGCAGAGAGACTAGAGGCCCCTACGAGCAGTACTTC
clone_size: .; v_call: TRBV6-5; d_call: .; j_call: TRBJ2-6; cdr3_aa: CATLVYGANVLTF; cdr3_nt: TGTGCCACCCTAGTGTACGGGGCCAACGTCCTGACTTTC
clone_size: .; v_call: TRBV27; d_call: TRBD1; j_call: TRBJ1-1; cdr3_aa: CASRVTGGTNTEAFF; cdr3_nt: TGTGCCAGCAGAGTAACAGGGGGTACAAACACTGAAGCTTTCTTT
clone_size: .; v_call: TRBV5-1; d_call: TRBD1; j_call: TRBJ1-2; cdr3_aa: CASSPTGGRGTNYGYTF; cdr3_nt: TGCGCCAGCAGCCCGACAGGGGGCAGAGGGACTAACTATGGCTACACCTTC
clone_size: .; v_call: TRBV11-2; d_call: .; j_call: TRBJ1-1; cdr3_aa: CASSQGKNTEAFF; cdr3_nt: TGTGCCAGCAGCCAGGGGAAGAACACTGAAGCTTTCTTT
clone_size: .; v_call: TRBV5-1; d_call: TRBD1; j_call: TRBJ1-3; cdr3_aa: CASSRDRGRLYF; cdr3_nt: TGCGCCAGCAGTAGGGACAGGGGGCGCCTATATTTT
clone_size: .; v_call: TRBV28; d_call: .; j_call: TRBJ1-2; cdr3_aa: CASSSQRDSGFPYGYTF; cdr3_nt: TGTGCCAGCAGTTCCCAACGGGACTCAGGTTTCCCTTATGGCTACACCTTC
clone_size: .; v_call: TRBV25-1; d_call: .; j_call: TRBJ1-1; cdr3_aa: CASSESRDTEAFF; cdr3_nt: TGTGCCAGCAGTGAATCCCGGGACACTGAAGCTTTCTTT
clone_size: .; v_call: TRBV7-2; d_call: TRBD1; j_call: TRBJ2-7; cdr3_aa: CASRAGQGAYEQYF; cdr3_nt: TGTGCCAGCAGGGCGGGACAGGGGGCCTACGAGCAGTACTTC
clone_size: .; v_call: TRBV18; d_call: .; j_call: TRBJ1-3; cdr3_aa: CASSPGGTDSGNTIYF; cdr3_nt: TGTGCCAGCTCACCCGGAGGGACCGACTCTGGAAACACCATATATTTT
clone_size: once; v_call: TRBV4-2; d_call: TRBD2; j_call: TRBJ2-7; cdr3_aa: CASSQDGTRKYF; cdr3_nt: TGTGCCAGCAGCCAAGACGGGACTAGAAAGTACTTC
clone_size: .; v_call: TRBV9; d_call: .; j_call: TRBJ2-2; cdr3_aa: CASSVTWQGNTGELFF; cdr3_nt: TGTGCCAGCAGCGTGACGTGGCAGGGGAACACCGGGGAGCTGTTTTTT
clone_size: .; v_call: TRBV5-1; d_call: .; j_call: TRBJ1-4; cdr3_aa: CASSPRTETNEKLFF; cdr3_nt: TGCGCCAGCAGCCCGCGGACAGAGACTAATGAAAAACTGTTTTTT
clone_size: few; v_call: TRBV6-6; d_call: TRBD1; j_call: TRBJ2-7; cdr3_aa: CASRPKGAIYEQYF; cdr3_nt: TGTGCCAGCAGACCGAAGGGGGCCATCTACGAGCAGTACTTC
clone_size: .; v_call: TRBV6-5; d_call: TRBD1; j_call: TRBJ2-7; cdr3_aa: CASRPTGLPEQYF; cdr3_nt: TGTGCCAGCAGACCGACAGGGCTCCCTGAGCAGTACTTC
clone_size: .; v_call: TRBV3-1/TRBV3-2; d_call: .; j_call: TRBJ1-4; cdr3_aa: CASSRTGVGEKLFF; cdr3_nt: TGTGCCAGCAGCCGGACGGGGGTAGGTGAAAAACTGTTTTTT
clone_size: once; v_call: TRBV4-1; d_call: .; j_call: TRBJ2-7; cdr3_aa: CASSPTGTYEQYF; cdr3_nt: TGCGCCAGCAGCCCGACAGGTACCTACGAGCAGTACTTC
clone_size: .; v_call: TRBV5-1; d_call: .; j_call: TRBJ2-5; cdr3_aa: CASSLVRGSGETQYF; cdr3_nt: TGCGCCAGCAGCTTGGTCAGGGGTAGTGGTGAGACCCAGTACTTC
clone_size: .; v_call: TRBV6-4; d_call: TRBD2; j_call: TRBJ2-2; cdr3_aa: CASSSTSGRPTGELFF; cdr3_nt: TGTGCCAGCAGCAGTACTAGCGGGAGGCCCACCGGGGAGCTGTTTTTT